This passage covers 18 T cell receptor beta chains from one sample sequenced in a study of a mutant IDH1 vaccine in newly diagnosed glioma. Antigens for these TCRs are unknown. Described time point: week 23, last vaccination. A 20-mer mutant IDH1 peptide at 300 ug was injected subcutaneously with topical imiquimod. Generated by immunoSEQ multiplex PCR, the TCRdb table keeps only in-frame clones and is missing some. The table records 77,000 or so clones, more than 80% of them present only once. The source was PBMCs, collected from a glioma patient whose treatment included an IDH1 peptide vaccine. These receptors were taken from a woman aged 45-65 years with glioma.

The V and J genes are TRBV15 and TRBJ1-3, with unresolved D. The germline gives CDR1 LNHNV, CDR2 YYDKDF (reference sequence). V lost 3 bases to trimming and J lost 1 base, with 4 bases between them. The CDR3 has 13 amino acids. CDR3 DNA: TGTGCCACCAGCAGTAGTTCTGGAAACACCATATATTTT. Its translation: CATSSSSGNTIYF.

This clone was recorded a few times. This chain connects TRBV27 to TRBJ1-1; TRBD1 agrees at 7 bases. The length of the CDR3 is 13 residues. Germline V lookup: CDR1 MNHEY, CDR2 SMNVEV (reference sequence). Trimming at V came to 8 bases and at J to 5 bases, leaving 8 bases not matched to a gene. CDR3: CASGEQGRTEAFF. The CDR3 DNA reads as TGTGCCAGCGGTGAACAGGGGAGGACTGAAGCTTTCTTT.

J is TRBJ1-2 and V is TRBV5-8, with D maybe TRBD1 (5 bases). Germline values: CDR1 SGHTS, CDR2 YDEGEE. Trimming cost V 0 bases and J 2 bases, with 14 bases left between them. CDR3 length equals 16 residues. The CDR3 protein is CASSLVEQGGNYGYTF. The CDR3 DNA sequence: TGTGCCAGCAGCTTGGTTGAGCAGGGAGGGAACTATGGCTACACCTTC.

V usage is TRBV6-4 and J usage is TRBJ2-1, with TRBD2 matching over 7 bases. Germline values: CDR1 MRHNA, CDR2 SNTAGT. CDR3 length equals 15 residues. The V and J ends lost 0 bases and 3 bases, in that order; junction bases with no gene match: 2. In DNA form, the CDR3 reads TGTGCCAGCAGTGACTCGGCGGGAGACTACAATGAGCAGTTCTTC. This translates into CASSDSAGDYNEQFF.

This clone has just one count. The J gene is TRBJ1-1, the V gene TRBV11-1; the match to TRBD1 covers 7 bases. Germline assignment: CDR1 SGHAT and CDR2 FQDESV (reference sequence). Germline trimming cut 5 bases from V and 6 bases from J; bases unmatched to any gene: 9. The CDR3 is made up of 14 amino acids. CDR3 nucleotides: TGTGCCAGCAGCCCCCAGGGGGGGATGTCTGAAGCTTTCTTT. Translation gives CASSPQGGMSEAFF.

The CDR3 loop is CASRTTSGAPGEQYF. The CDR3 DNA follows: TGTGCCAGCAGGACTACTAGCGGGGCCCCAGGGGAGCAGTACTTC. This rearrangement joins TRBV7-9 to TRBJ2-7, with TRBD2 identical over 10 bases. V gave up 6 bases and J gave up 7 bases; unmatched junction bases: 12. The CDR3 has 15 residues. Looked up from germline, CDR1 is SEHNR and CDR2 is FQNEAQ (reference sequence).

This clone has more than one count but fewer than ten. The chain joins TRBV6-1 to TRBJ1-6; a weak D match, TRBD1 (5 bases). In germline, CDR1 is MNHNS, CDR2 SASEGT. Trimming took 11 bases from V and 7 from J, leaving 15 bases between them. The CDR3 contains 13 residues. CDR3 residues: CAGSRVWNSPLHF. The CDR3 coding sequence is TGTGCCGGAAGCAGGGTATGGAATTCACCCCTCCACTTT.

The chain employs TRBV7-3 and TRBJ2-3; D is ambiguous. Trimming pared 8 bases from V and 4 bases from J, leaving 13 bases between. In germline, CDR1 is SGHTA, CDR2 FQGTGA. The CDR3 has 13 residues. DNA of the CDR3: TGTGCCAGCCGGTCGGACGTCTCAGATACGCAGTATTTT. As protein: CASRSDVSDTQYF.

The chain carries TRBV28 and TRBJ2-1, with D perhaps being TRBD1 or TRBD2 (6 bases each). Germline V gene data show CDR1 as MDHEN and CDR2 as SYDVKM. The V and J ends lost 4 bases and 6 bases respectively, with 19 bases between them. The CDR3 spans 16 residues. The CDR3 coding sequence is TGTGCCAGCAGTTCACCTACAGGGAGGAAAATCAATGAGCAGTTCTTC. Amino acid sequence: CASSSPTGRKINEQFF. The full variable domain, with the rest looked up from reference TRBV28 and TRBJ2-1, is DVKVTQSSRYLVKRTGEKVFLECVQDMDHENMFWYRQDPGLGLRLIYFSYDVKMKEKGDIPEGYSVSREKKERFSLILESASTNQTSMYLCASSSPTGRKINEQFFGPGTRLTVL.

Only one count was recorded for this clone. This chain connects TRBV27 to TRBJ2-1, with D tentatively TRBD1 (6 bases). Trimming removed 9 bases at V and 7 bases at J, with 13 bases between. Germline CDR1 MNHEY, CDR2 SMNVEV (reference sequence). This CDR3 contains 12 residues. CDR3 DNA: TGTGCCAGTAACCGCAGGGGAAATGAGCAGTTCTTC. Translated, it gives CASNRRGNEQFF.

The chain uses TRBV10-2 and TRBJ2-7; 7 nucleotides match TRBD2. This CDR3 comprises 14 residues. CDR1 and CDR2 (germline): WSHSY, SAAADI. V was clipped by 8 bases and J by 1 base; unmatched bases: 8. The CDR3 protein is CASARQRDSYEQYF. As DNA, the CDR3 is TGCGCCAGCGCTCGCCAGCGGGATTCCTACGAGCAGTACTTC.

The chain joins TRBV9 to TRBJ2-2; 15 bases are a match to TRBD2. Trimming took 3 bases from V and 4 from J; bases not matched to a gene: 7. Per the germline V gene, CDR1 is SGDLS and CDR2 is YYNGEE. The CDR3 spans 18 residues. The CDR3: CASSAPGLAGGGTGELFF. The DNA of the CDR3 is TGTGCCAGCAGCGCACCGGGACTAGCGGGAGGTGGCACCGGGGAGCTGTTTTTT.

The chain carries TRBV7-2 and TRBJ1-1, with D possibly being TRBD1 (6 bases). Germline V gene sequence: CDR1 SGHTA, CDR2 FQGNSA. This CDR3 contains 13 residues. Trimming shortened V by 2 bases and J by 5 bases, and 9 bases separated the two germline ends. DNA of the CDR3: TGTGCCAGCAGCTTAACAGGGAAAACTGAAGCTTTCTTT. Amino acid sequence: CASSLTGKTEAFF.

V and J are TRBV7-9 and TRBJ1-5, with 8 bases matching TRBD1. The V and J ends lost 1 base and 5 bases, in that order; junction bases with no gene match: 7. This CDR3 has 16 residues. The V gene's germline CDR1 is SEHNR and CDR2 FQNEAQ (reference sequence). The CDR3 nucleotides are TGTGCCAGCAGCTTAGGGAGCAGGGGGCTCGATCAGCCCCAGCATTTT. Protein sequence: CASSLGSRGLDQPQHF.

This rearrangement joins TRBV19 to TRBJ2-1; D unresolved. The germline V and J ends were trimmed by 2 bases and 8 bases, with 13 bases remaining between them. The germline V gene encodes CDR1 LNHDA and CDR2 SQIVND (reference sequence). The CDR3 extends over 14 amino acids. The CDR3 bases are TGTGCCAGTAGTATAACGAACGAAGGGTATGAGCAGTTCTTC. The encoded protein is CASSITNEGYEQFF.

This rearrangement joins TRBV19 to TRBJ2-7; D perhaps matches TRBD1 (6 bases). The CDR3 length is 15 residues. CDR1 and CDR2 from the germline V gene are LNHDA and SQIVND (reference sequence). V was cut by 5 bases and J by 1 base, with 15 bases left in between. The chain's CDR3 is CASSPSGARSYEQYF. CDR3 coding DNA: TGTGCCAGTAGTCCGTCAGGGGCCCGGTCCTACGAGCAGTACTTC.

The V gene is TRBV19, the J gene TRBJ1-4; D unresolved. V was trimmed by 5 bases and J by 7 bases, leaving 20 bases between them. The CDR3 has 16 amino acids. Germline assignment: CDR1 LNHDA and CDR2 SQIVND (reference sequence). The CDR3 DNA reads TGTGCCAGTAGTGCGGACCGGACCGCATGGCGTGAAAAACTGTTTTTT. Its translation: CASSADRTAWREKLFF.

The chain employs TRBV27 and TRBJ2-1; TRBD1 matches 9 bases. Germline CDR1 and CDR2: MNHEY and SMNVEV (reference sequence). Trimming took 5 bases from V and 2 from J; bases not matched to a gene: 4. The CDR3 runs to 15 residues. The CDR3 loop is CASSAGQGTYNEQFF. For the CDR3, the DNA is TGTGCCAGCAGTGCAGGACAGGGGACCTACAATGAGCAGTTCTTC.